The 10 T cell receptor beta chains below all came from one sample that was sequenced in a study of beta chain features in type 1 diabetes. Study-level findings and limits: TCRB CDR3s from Type 1 diabetes patients were moderately but significantly shorter in all four CD4+ subsets.

What these receptors recognize is not known. Of the isolated RNA, all was reverse transcribed, and so the sequenced material was expressed TCRB transcripts. Method: immunoSEQ multiplex PCR; TCRdb's copy keeps in-frame clones and lacks some. The data hold more than 250,000 clones, with approximately 25% observed a single time. The sequenced material came from naive CD4+ T cells from blood. The receptors come from a woman aged 30 to 39 with type 1 diabetes.

The chain recombines TRBV2 with TRBJ1-1; tentative D call: TRBD1 (6 bases). The CDR3 covers 13 residues. Germline CDR1 and CDR2: SNHLY and FYNNEI. V was trimmed by 8 bases and J by 4 bases, leaving 14 bases between them. CDR3 coding DNA: TGTGCCAGCGCCCCGGGAGGGGGCACTGAAGCTTTCTTT. It translates to CASAPGGGTEAFF.

The genes are TRBV19 and TRBJ1-2, with 9 bases that match TRBD1. Trimming at V came to 0 bases and at J to 4 bases, leaving 6 bases not matched to a gene. Germline loops: CDR1 LNHDA, CDR2 SQIVND (reference sequence). There are 16 residues in the CDR3. The CDR3 region is CASSIELQGASYGYTF. The CDR3 nucleotides read TGTGCCAGTAGTATAGAGCTACAGGGGGCGAGCTATGGCTACACCTTC. Full variable domain (outside the CDR3, taken from reference TRBV19 and TRBJ1-2): DGGITQSPKYLFRKEGQNVTLSCEQNLNHDAMYWYRQDPGQGLRLIYYSQIVNDFQKGDIAEGYSVSREKKESFPLTVTSAQKNPTAFYLCASSIELQGASYGYTFGSGTRLTVV.

J is TRBJ1-5 and V is TRBV29-1; the D is unclear. CDR1 and CDR2 (germline): SQVTM, ANQGSEA. The germline V and J ends were trimmed by 6 bases and 4 bases, with 16 bases remaining between them. CDR3 length: 14 residues. The CDR3: CSVAGGSDNQPQHF. Here the CDR3 DNA reads TGCAGCGTGGCGGGAGGGTCCGATAATCAGCCCCAGCATTTT.

This clone was picked up one time. V is TRBV6-6 and J is TRBJ1-2; TRBD1 aligns across 7 bases. V was clipped by 0 bases and J by 4 bases; unmatched bases: 8. From germline, CDR1 is MNHNY and CDR2 SVGAGI (reference sequence). This CDR3 is 16 amino acids long. This chain's CDR3 is CASSYSIQGESYGYTF. The CDR3 coding sequence is TGTGCCAGCAGTTACTCCATTCAGGGGGAAAGCTATGGCTACACCTTC.

The gene calls are TRBV2 and TRBJ2-1; 10 bases match TRBD2. In germline, CDR1 is SNHLY, CDR2 FYNNEI. The trim removed 6 bases at V and 5 bases at J, leaving 4 bases unmatched. The CDR3 loop spans 14 amino acids. This chain's CDR3 is CASRGTSVNNEQFF. CDR3 nucleotides: TGTGCCAGCAGAGGGACTAGCGTTAACAATGAGCAGTTCTTC. Variable domain in full (rest from reference TRBV2 and TRBJ2-1): EPEVTQTPSHQVTQMGQEVILRCVPISNHLYFYWYRQILGQKVEFLVSFYNNEISEKSEIFDDQFSVERPDGSNFTLKIRSTKLEDSAMYFCASRGTSVNNEQFFGPGTRLTVL.

This clone was observed a handful of times. The same CDR3 is also encoded by other DNA sequences in this sample. The V and J genes are TRBV4-1 and TRBJ2-1; 10 bases line up with TRBD1. This CDR3 spans 15 amino acids. The ends lost 4 bases at V and 4 bases at J; junction bases unmatched: 4. CDR1 and CDR2 (germline): MGHRA, YSYEKL. As DNA, the CDR3 is TGCGCCAGCAGCCCGGGACAGGGGCCTTACAATGAGCAGTTCTTC. Translated: CASSPGQGPYNEQFF.

This clone was seen a handful of times. This chain links TRBV11-3 with TRBJ2-3; 13 positions match TRBD2. V lost 5 bases and J lost 1; bases outside the gene matches: 3. Germline loops: CDR1 SGHNT, CDR2 YENEEA. This CDR3 has 16 residues. CDR3 coding DNA: TGTGCCAGCAGCACCGGACTAGCGGGAGGCACAGATACGCAGTATTTT. It encodes CASSTGLAGGTDTQYF.

This clone was detected a few times. The chain links TRBV2 to TRBJ2-5, with TRBD2 identical over 10 bases. With 6 bases clipped from V and 1 base from J, the junction kept 2 bases outside the gene matches. The CDR3 consists of 14 residues. Germline CDR1 and CDR2: SNHLY and FYNNEI. The CDR3 bases are TGTGCCAGCAGAGGACTAGCGGCCCAAGAGACCCAGTACTTC. Its translation is CASRGLAAQETQYF.

This clone was seen only a few times. V gene TRBV29-1 combines with J gene TRBJ1-4; maybe TRBD1 (5 bases). In germline, CDR1 is SQVTM, CDR2 ANQGSEA. The V gene lost 6 bases and the J gene lost 7 bases, with 15 bases spanning the gap. The length of the CDR3 is 13 residues. The CDR3 reads CSVIRGGGEKLFF. In nucleotides, the CDR3 is TGCAGCGTCATTCGCGGCGGGGGTGAAAAACTGTTTTTT.

This rearrangement joins TRBV6-5 to TRBJ1-1; no clear D. This CDR3 is 14 amino acids long. The germline CDR1 and CDR2 sequences are MNHEY and SVGAGI. V was clipped by 7 bases and J by 1 base, with 13 bases between them. CDR3 loop: CASKPRVGNTEAFF. CDR3 sequence (DNA): TGTGCCAGCAAACCGAGGGTAGGGAACACTGAAGCTTTCTTT.